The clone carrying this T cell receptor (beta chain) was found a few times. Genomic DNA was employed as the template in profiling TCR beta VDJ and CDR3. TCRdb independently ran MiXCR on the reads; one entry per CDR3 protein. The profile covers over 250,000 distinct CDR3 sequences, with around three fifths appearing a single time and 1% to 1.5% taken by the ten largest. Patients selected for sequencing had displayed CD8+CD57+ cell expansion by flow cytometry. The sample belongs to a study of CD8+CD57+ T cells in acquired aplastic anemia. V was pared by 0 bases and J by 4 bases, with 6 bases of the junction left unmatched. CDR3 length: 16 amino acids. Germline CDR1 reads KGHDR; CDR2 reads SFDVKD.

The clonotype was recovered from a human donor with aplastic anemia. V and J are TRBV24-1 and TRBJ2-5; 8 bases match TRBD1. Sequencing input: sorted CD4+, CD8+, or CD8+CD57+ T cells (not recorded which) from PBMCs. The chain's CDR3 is CATSDLLDRGGETQYF. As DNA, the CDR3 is TGTGCCACCAGTGATTTGCTTGACAGGGGAGGAGAGACCCAGTACTTC.